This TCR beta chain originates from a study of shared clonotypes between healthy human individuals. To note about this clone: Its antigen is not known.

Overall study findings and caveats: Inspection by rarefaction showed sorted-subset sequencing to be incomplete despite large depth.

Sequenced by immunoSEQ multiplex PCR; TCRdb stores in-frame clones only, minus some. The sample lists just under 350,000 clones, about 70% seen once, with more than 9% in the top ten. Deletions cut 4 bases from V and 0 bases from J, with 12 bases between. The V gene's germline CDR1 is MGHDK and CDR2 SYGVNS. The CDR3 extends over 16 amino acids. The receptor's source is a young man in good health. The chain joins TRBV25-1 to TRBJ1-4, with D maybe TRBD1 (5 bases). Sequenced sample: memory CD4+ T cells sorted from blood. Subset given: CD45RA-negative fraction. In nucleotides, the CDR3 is TGTGCCAGCAGTGGCAGGGACGTTGCAACTAATGAAAAACTGTTTTTT. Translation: CASSGRDVATNEKLFF.